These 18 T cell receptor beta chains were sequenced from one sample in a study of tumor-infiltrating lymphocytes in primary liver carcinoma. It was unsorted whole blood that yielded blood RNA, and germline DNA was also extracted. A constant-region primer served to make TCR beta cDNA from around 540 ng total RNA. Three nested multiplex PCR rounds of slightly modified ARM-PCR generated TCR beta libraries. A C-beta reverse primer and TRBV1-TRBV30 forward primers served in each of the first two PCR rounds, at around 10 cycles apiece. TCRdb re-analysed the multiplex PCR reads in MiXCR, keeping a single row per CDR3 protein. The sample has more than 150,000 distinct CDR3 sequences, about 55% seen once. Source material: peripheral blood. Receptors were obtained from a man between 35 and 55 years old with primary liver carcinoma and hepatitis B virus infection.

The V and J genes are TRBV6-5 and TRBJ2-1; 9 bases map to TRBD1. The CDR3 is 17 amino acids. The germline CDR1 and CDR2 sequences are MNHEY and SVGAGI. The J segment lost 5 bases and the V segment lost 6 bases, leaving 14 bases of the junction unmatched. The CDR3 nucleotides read TGTGCCAGCAGCCGGGACAGGGCGGAAGTTTGGGACAATGAGCAGTTCTTC. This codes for CASSRDRAEVWDNEQFF.

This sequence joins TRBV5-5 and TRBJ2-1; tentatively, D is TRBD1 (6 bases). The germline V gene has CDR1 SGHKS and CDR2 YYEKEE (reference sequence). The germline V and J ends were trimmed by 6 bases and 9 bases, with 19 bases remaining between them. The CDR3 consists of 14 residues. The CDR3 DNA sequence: TGTGCCAGCATCCCTCAGGGGCCAGGAGGTGAGCAGTTCTTC. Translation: CASIPQGPGGEQFF.

The CDR3 here is CASSQDRPRVYEQYF. The CDR3 DNA is TGCGCCAGCAGCCAAGATCGCCCTAGAGTGTACGAGCAGTACTTC. This chain links TRBV4-1 with TRBJ2-7; the D is unclear. The CDR3 has 15 amino acids. The germline V and J ends were trimmed by 0 bases and 4 bases, with 13 bases remaining between them. Germline-derived CDR1 and CDR2 are MGHRA and YSYEKL.

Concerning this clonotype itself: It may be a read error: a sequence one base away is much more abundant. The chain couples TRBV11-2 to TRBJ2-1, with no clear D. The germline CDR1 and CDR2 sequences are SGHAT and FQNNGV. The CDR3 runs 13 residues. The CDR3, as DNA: TGTGTCAGCAGCTTAGGGTACAGCGATGAGCAGTTCTTC. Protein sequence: CVSSLGYSDEQFF.

CDR3 sequence: CASSLTTGRQETQYF. CDR3 DNA: TGTGCCAGCAGCCTTACGACAGGGCGCCAAGAGACCCAGTACTTC. This rearrangement joins TRBV7-2 to TRBJ2-5; 7 nucleotides match TRBD1. This CDR3 contains 15 residues. V shed 5 bases, J shed 1 base, and the junction held 7 bases outside the gene matches. Germline loops: CDR1 SGHTA, CDR2 FQGNSA.

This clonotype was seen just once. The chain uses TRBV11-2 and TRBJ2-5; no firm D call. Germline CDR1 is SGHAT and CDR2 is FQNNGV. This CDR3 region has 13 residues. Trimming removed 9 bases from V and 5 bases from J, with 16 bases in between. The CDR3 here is CASNLGLAETQYF. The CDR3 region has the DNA TGTGCCAGTAACTTAGGTCTGGCGGAGACCCAGTACTTC. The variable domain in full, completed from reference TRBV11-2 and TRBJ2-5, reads EAGVAQSPRYKIIEKRQSVAFWCNPISGHATLYWYQQILGQGPKLLIQFQNNGVVDDSQLPKDRFSAERLKGVDSTLKIQPAKLEDSAVYLCASNLGLAETQYFGPGTRLLVL.

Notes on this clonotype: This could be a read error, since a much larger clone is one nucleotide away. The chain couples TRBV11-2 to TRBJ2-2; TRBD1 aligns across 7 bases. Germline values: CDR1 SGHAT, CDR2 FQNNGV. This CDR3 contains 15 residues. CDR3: CASSPDRVGAGKLFF. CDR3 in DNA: TGTGCCAGCAGCCCAGACAGGGTTGGGGCCGGGAAGCTGTTTTTT. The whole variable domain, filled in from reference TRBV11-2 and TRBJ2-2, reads EAGVAQSPRYKIIEKRQSVAFWCNPISGHATLYWYQQILGQGPKLLIQFQNNGVVDDSQLPKDRFSAERLKGVDSTLKIQPAKLEDSAVYLCASSPDRVGAGKLFFGEGSRLTVL.

The CDR3 protein is CASSYGDPGLVITYEQYF. Here the CDR3 DNA reads TGTGCCAGCAGTTACGGTGATCCTGGACTAGTGATTACCTACGAGCAGTACTTC. The chain employs TRBV6-5 and TRBJ2-7; 7 bases are a match to TRBD2. The CDR3 consists of 18 residues. The germline V gene encodes CDR1 MNHEY and CDR2 SVGAGI. Trimming cost V 2 bases and J 2 bases; bases outside gene matches: 15.

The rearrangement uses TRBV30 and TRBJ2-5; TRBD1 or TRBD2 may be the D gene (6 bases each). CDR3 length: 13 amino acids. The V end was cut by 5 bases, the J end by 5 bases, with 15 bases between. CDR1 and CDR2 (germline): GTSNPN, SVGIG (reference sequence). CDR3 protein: CAWGTTGRETQYF. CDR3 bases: TGTGCCTGGGGGACAACAGGGAGGGAGACCCAGTACTTC. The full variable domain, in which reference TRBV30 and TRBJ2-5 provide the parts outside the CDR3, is SQTIHQWPATLVQPVGSPLSLECTVEGTSNPNLYWYRQAAGRGLQLLFYSVGIGQISSEVPQNLSASRPQDRQFILSSKKLLLSDSGFYLCAWGTTGRETQYFGPGTRLLVL.

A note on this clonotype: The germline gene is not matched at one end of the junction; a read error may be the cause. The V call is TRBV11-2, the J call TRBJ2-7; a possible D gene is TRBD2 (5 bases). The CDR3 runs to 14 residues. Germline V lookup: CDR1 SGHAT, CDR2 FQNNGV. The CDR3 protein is CVSSPSRNRNEQYF. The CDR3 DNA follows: TGTGTCAGCAGTCCTAGCAGGAATAGGAACGAGCAGTACTTC. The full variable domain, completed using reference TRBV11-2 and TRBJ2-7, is EAGVAQSPRYKIIEKRQSVAFWCNPISGHATLYWYQQILGQGPKLLIQFQNNGVVDDSQLPKDRFSAERLKGVDSTLKIQPAKLEDSAVYLCVSSPSRNRNEQYFGPGTRLTVT.

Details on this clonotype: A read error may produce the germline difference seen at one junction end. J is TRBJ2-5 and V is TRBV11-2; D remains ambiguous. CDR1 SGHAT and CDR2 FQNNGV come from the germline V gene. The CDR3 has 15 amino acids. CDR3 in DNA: TGTGCCAGCAGCTTAGCCCCCGCAATTCAAGAGACCAAGTACTTC. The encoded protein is CASSLAPAIQETKYF.

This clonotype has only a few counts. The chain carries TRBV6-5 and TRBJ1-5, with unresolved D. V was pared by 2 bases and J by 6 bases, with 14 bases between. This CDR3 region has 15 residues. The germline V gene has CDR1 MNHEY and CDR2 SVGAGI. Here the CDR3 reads CASSYDVTPGQPQHF. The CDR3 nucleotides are TGTGCCAGCAGTTACGATGTGACCCCGGGTCAGCCCCAGCATTTT.

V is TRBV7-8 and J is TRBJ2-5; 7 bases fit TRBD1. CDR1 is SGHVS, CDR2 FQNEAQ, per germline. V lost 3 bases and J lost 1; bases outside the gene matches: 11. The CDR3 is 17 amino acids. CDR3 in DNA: TGTGCCAGCAGCTTCCACGGACAGGACCTCGCCCAAGAGACCCAGTACTTC. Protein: CASSFHGQDLAQETQYF.

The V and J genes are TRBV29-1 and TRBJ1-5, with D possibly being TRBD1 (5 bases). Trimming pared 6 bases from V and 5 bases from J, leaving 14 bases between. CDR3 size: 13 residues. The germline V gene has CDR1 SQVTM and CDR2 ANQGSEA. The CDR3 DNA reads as TGCAGCGTAGGGGACTCCACCTATCAGCCCCAGCATTTT. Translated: CSVGDSTYQPQHF.

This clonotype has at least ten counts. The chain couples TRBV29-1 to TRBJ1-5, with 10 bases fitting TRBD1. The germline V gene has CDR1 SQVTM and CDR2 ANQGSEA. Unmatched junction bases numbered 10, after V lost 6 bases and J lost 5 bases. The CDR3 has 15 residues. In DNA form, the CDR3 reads TGCAGCGTCGGTACCGGGACAGGGGCGTATCAGCCCCAGCATTTT. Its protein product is CSVGTGTGAYQPQHF.

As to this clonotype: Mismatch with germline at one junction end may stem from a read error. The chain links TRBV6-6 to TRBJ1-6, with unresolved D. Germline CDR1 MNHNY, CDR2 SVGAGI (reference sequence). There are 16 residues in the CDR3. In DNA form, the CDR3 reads TGTGGCAGCAGTTACGGCTCCTGGGGAGGCAATTCACCCCTCCACTTT. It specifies CGSSYGSWGGNSPLHF.

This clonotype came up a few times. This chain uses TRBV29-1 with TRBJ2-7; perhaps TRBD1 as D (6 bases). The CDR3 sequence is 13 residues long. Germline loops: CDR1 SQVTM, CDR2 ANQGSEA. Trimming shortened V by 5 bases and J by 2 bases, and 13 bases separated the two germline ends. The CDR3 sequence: CSVSGQTAYEQYF. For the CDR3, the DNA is TGCAGCGTTTCCGGACAGACCGCCTACGAGCAGTACTTC.

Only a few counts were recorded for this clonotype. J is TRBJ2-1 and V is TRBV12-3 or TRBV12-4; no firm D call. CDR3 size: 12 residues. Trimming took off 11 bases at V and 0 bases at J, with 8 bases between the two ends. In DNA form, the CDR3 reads TGTGCCTCCTATAGCTCCTACAATGAGCAGTTCTTC. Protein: CASYSSYNEQFF.